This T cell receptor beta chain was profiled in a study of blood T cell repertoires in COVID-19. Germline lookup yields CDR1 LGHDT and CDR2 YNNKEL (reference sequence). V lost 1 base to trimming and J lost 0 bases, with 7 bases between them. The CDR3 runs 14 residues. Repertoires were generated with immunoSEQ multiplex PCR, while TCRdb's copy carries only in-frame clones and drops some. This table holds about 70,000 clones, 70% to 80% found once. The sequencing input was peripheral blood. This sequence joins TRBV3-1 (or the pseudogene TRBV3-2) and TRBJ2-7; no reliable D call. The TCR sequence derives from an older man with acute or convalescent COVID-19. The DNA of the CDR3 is TGTGCCAGCAGCCAAGTTTACAGCTCCTACGAGCAGTACTTC. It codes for CASSQVYSSYEQYF.